What follows are 5 T cell receptor beta chains derived from one specimen sequenced in a study of blood T cell repertoires in COVID-19. Profiling relied on immunoSEQ multiplex PCR, and the TCRdb table lists in-frame clones only, not all of them. In the table there are about 260,000 clones, about nine tenths of which are singletons. Sequencing input: peripheral blood. The receptor source for this set is a man in his forties or fifties with active or convalescent COVID-19.

The gene calls are TRBV5-1 and TRBJ1-2, with D possibly matching TRBD1 (5 bases). Trimming removed 4 bases at V and 0 bases at J, with 16 bases between. The length of the CDR3 is 16 residues. CDR1 and CDR2 from the germline V gene are SGHRS and YFSETQ. For the CDR3, the DNA is TGCGCCAGCAGCCCCCATACAGGCGAGCCTAACTATGGCTACACCTTC. Protein: CASSPHTGEPNYGYTF.

The rearrangement uses TRBV27 and TRBJ1-1; tentative D call: TRBD1 (6 bases). The V gene lost 5 bases and the J gene lost 5 bases, with 15 bases spanning the gap. The CDR3 runs to 14 residues. CDR1 is MNHEY, CDR2 SMNVEV, per germline (reference sequence). The CDR3 DNA sequence: TGTGCCAGCAGTATTGAACCCAGGGGTACTGAAGCTTTCTTT. This sequence encodes CASSIEPRGTEAFF.

The chain links TRBV11-2 to TRBJ2-7, with a tentative D call TRBD2 (5 bases). Per the germline V gene, CDR1 is SGHAT and CDR2 is FQNNGV. V lost 1 base, J lost 0 bases, and 10 bases lay in between. The CDR3 has 15 amino acids. The CDR3 coding sequence is TGTGCCAGCAGCTTAGTAGACCGGGGCTCCTACGAGCAGTACTTC. As protein: CASSLVDRGSYEQYF.

This chain links TRBV10-3 with TRBJ1-4; 9 nucleotides align to TRBD1. Unmatched junction bases numbered 8, after V lost 0 bases and J lost 12 bases. CDR1 is ENHRY and CDR2 is SYGVKD in the germline V gene. This CDR3 is 15 amino acids long. CDR3 protein: CAISESKTGGRELFF. DNA of the CDR3: TGTGCCATCAGTGAGTCGAAGACAGGGGGTAGGGAACTGTTTTTT.

This clone was detected only once. The CDR3 here is CASSSGLADGGEQFF. In nucleotides, the CDR3 is TGTGCCAGCAGTTCGGGACTAGCGGATGGCGGTGAGCAGTTCTTC. V usage is TRBV6-6 and J usage is TRBJ2-1; 11 positions agree with TRBD2. The CDR3 is 15 residues long. Germline V gene sequence: CDR1 MNHNY, CDR2 SVGAGI (reference sequence). The trim removed 4 bases at V and 9 bases at J, leaving 8 bases unmatched.